A single sample gave rise to the 18 T cell receptor beta chains below, sequenced in a study of T cell responses to AZD1222 COVID-19 vaccine. The data were produced by immunoSEQ multiplex PCR, yet TCRdb's version contains in-frame clones alone and is incomplete. The sample holds about 110,000 clones, about 85% seen once. The starting material was peripheral blood, obtained on day 0 of AZD1222 vaccination. These receptors originate from an adult in good health.

The chain links TRBV3-1 (or the pseudogene TRBV3-2) to TRBJ1-3, with 7 nucleotides matching TRBD1. The germline V gene has CDR1 LGHDT and CDR2 YNNKEL (reference sequence). With 1 base clipped from V and 0 bases from J, the junction kept 9 bases outside the gene matches. This CDR3 has 18 amino acids. As DNA, the CDR3 is TGTGCCAGCAGCCAAGGGATACCGGGACAGAGCTCTGGAAACACCATATATTTT. Its protein is CASSQGIPGQSSGNTIYF.

The genes are TRBV27 and TRBJ1-5; 9 bases map to TRBD1. Trimming took 5 bases from V and 1 from J; bases not matched to a gene: 6. From germline, CDR1 is MNHEY and CDR2 SMNVEV (reference sequence). The CDR3 is 16 amino acids. CDR3 sequence (DNA): TGTGCCAGCAGTAAACGACAGGGGGTGAGCAATCAGCCCCAGCATTTT. The encoded protein is CASSKRQGVSNQPQHF.

J is TRBJ2-5 and V is TRBV5-1; 11 nucleotides line up with TRBD1. Looked up from germline, CDR1 is SGHRS and CDR2 is YFSETQ. The trim removed 0 bases at V and 9 bases at J, leaving 7 bases unmatched. The CDR3 sequence is 15 residues long. This CDR3 reads CASSLALGDRGSQYF. The CDR3 coding sequence is TGCGCCAGCAGCTTGGCGCTTGGGGACAGGGGGTCCCAGTACTTC.

CDR3 residues: CASSSGTNTGELFF. Written as DNA, the CDR3 is TGTGCCAGCAGCTCCGGGACGAACACCGGGGAGCTGTTTTTT. The J gene is TRBJ2-2, the V gene TRBV11-2; D may be TRBD2 (5 bases). The germline gives CDR1 SGHAT, CDR2 FQNNGV. The CDR3 is 14 residues long. Trimming stripped 4 bases from V and 0 bases from J, with 6 bases between.

V and J are TRBV6-5 and TRBJ2-7, with TRBD2 matching 8 bases. The CDR3 extends over 15 amino acids. Trimming removed 2 bases from V and 2 bases from J; junction bases left unmatched: 5. Per the germline V gene, CDR1 is MNHEY and CDR2 is SVGAGI. This CDR3 reads CASSYAERGTYEQYF. The DNA for the CDR3 is TGTGCCAGCAGTTACGCCGAGCGGGGGACCTACGAGCAGTACTTC.

The V gene is TRBV20-1, the J gene TRBJ1-1, with 8 positions matching TRBD1. Per the germline V gene, CDR1 is DFQATT and CDR2 is SNEGSKA (reference sequence). V dropped 4 bases and J dropped 2; count of bases not matched to a gene: 12. The CDR3 runs to 16 residues. CDR3 nucleotides: TGCAGTGCTATTGACAGGGGCTGGAGGGGCAACACTGAAGCTTTCTTT. Residues: CSAIDRGWRGNTEAFF.

The rearrangement links TRBV6-1 to TRBJ1-1; no reliable D call. Germline V CDR1 and CDR2: MNHNS, SASEGT. V lost 1 base to trimming and J lost 3 bases, with 12 bases between them. This CDR3 comprises 15 residues. Here the CDR3 reads CASSEVLSSDTEAFF. The CDR3 coding sequence is TGTGCCAGCAGTGAAGTGTTAAGTTCGGACACTGAAGCTTTCTTT.

The chain employs TRBV6-5 and TRBJ1-3, with D uncertain. The germline CDR1 and CDR2 sequences are MNHEY and SVGAGI. The CDR3 contains 14 residues. V shed 9 bases and J shed 3 bases, with 15 bases lying between them. For the CDR3, the DNA is TGTGCCAGGACCGGGAGGTGCAATGGAAACACCATATATTTT. Its translation is CARTGRCNGNTIYF.

V gene TRBV14 combines with J gene TRBJ1-1, with D uncertain. The CDR3 spans 16 residues. Trimming stripped 0 bases from V and 0 bases from J, with 11 bases between. Per the germline V gene, CDR1 is SGHDN and CDR2 is FVKESK. CDR3 loop: CASSQDLPLLNTEAFF. In DNA, the CDR3 is TGTGCCAGCAGCCAAGATCTGCCTTTGCTGAACACTGAAGCTTTCTTT. Supplemented by reference TRBV14 and TRBJ1-1, the full variable domain reads EAGVTQFPSHSVIEKGQTVTLRCDPISGHDNLYWYRRVMGKEIKFLLHFVKESKQDESGMPNNRFLAERTGGTYSTLKVQPAELEDSGVYFCASSQDLPLLNTEAFFGQGTRLTVV.

The V gene is TRBV27, the J gene TRBJ1-5; D call uncertain. Germline V lookup: CDR1 MNHEY, CDR2 SMNVEV (reference sequence). Trimming cost V 6 bases and J 7 bases, with 13 bases left between them. The CDR3 consists of 13 residues. The CDR3: CASSDDTRQPQHF. The CDR3 bases are TGTGCCAGCAGCGACGACACCAGGCAGCCCCAGCATTTT.

Regarding this clone: This sample includes further DNA sequences coding for the same CDR3. This chain connects TRBV5-1 to TRBJ2-3, with a possible D match to TRBD1 (6 bases). This CDR3 has 15 residues. The V gene lost 3 bases and the J gene lost 1 base, with 12 bases spanning the gap. Germline CDR1 reads SGHRS; CDR2 reads YFSETQ. CDR3 coding DNA: TGCGCCAGCAGCTCACTTTCAGGGGGCACAGATACGCAGTATTTT. Translated, it gives CASSSLSGGTDTQYF.

The chain is built from TRBV4-1 and TRBJ1-3; no clear D. The V end lost 4 bases, the J end lost 2 bases, and 15 bases lay between the germline ends. This CDR3 has 16 amino acids. Looked up from germline, CDR1 is MGHRA and CDR2 is YSYEKL. CDR3 nucleotides: TGCGCCAGCAGCCCTCAGAGGGTTAGCCCTGGAAACACCATATATTTT. Its protein product is CASSPQRVSPGNTIYF.

V usage is TRBV10-3 and J usage is TRBJ1-4; 8 positions match TRBD1. CDR1 is ENHRY, CDR2 SYGVKD, per germline. Germline trimming cut 5 bases from V and 4 bases from J; bases unmatched to any gene: 6. The CDR3 contains 15 residues. The CDR3 DNA is TGTGCCATCAGTAGGACAGGGAAGAATAATGAAAAACTGTTTTTT. Translation gives CAISRTGKNNEKLFF.

The genes are TRBV19 and TRBJ1-6; tentative D call: TRBD1 (6 bases). CDR3 length: 13 residues. The V gene lost 10 bases and the J gene lost 10 bases, with 17 bases spanning the gap. Germline V CDR1 and CDR2: LNHDA, SQIVND (reference sequence). CDR3 DNA: TGTGCCACCAGGGCAGGGGCAGGATCACCCCTCCACTTT. This encodes CATRAGAGSPLHF.

This clone was seen a single time. The CDR3 region has the DNA TGCAGTGCTAGAGATGTCCCGCAGCAGTACTTC. Translation: CSARDVPQQYF. The chain uses TRBV20-1 and TRBJ2-7; D is uncertain. Trimming took off 0 bases at V and 8 bases at J, with 8 bases between the two ends. CDR1 and CDR2 (germline): DFQATT, SNEGSKA (reference sequence). The CDR3 totals 11 residues.

The gene calls are TRBV7-6 and TRBJ1-3; TRBD1 is a possible D gene (5 bases). V was trimmed by 0 bases and J by 1 base, leaving 10 bases between them. The CDR3 runs to 16 residues. CDR1 and CDR2 from the germline V gene are SGHVS and FNYEAQ. The CDR3 region has the DNA TGTGCCAGCAGCTTAGCGTACGCAGGGTCTGGAAACACCATATATTTT. It specifies CASSLAYAGSGNTIYF.

The chain has TRBV5-8 and TRBJ2-1; 7 bases are shared with TRBD1. With V trimmed by 4 bases and J by 0 bases, 4 bases remained unmatched. The CDR3 loop spans 15 amino acids. Germline lookup yields CDR1 SGHTS and CDR2 YDEGEE. For the CDR3, the DNA is TGTGCCAGCAGCGTACAGGGGAGCTCCTACAATGAGCAGTTCTTC. Translated, it gives CASSVQGSSYNEQFF. Together with reference TRBV5-8 and TRBJ2-1, the CDR3 gives the full variable domain: EAGVTQSPTHLIKTRGQQATLRCSPISGHTSVYWYQQALGLGLQFLLWYDEGEERNRGNFPPRFSGRQFPNYSSELNVNALELEDSALYLCASSVQGSSYNEQFFGPGTRLTVL.

The chain is built from TRBV29-1 and TRBJ1-4; D perhaps matches TRBD1 (5 bases). The CDR3 has 15 amino acids. CDR1 and CDR2 (germline): SQVTM, ANQGSEA. Trimming removed 5 bases from V and 5 bases from J, with 18 bases in between. CDR3 bases: TGCAGCGTTCTCCCTTCGGGACGGGAGAATGAAAAACTGTTTTTT. Translating it yields CSVLPSGRENEKLFF.